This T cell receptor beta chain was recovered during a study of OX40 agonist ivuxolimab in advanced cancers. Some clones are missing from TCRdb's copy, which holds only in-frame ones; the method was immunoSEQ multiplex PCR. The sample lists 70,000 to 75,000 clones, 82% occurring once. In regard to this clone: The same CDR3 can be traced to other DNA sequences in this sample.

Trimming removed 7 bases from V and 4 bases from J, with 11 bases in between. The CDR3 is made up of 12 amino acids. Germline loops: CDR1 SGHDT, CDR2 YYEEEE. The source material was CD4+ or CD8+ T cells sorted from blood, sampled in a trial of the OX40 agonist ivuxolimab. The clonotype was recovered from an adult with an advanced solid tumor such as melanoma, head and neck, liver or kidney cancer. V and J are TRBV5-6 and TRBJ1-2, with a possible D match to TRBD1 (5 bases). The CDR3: CASSTGPYGYTF. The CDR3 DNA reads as TGTGCCAGCTCTACAGGACCCTATGGCTACACCTTC.